This T cell receptor beta chain was documented in a study of blood T cell repertoires in COVID-19. Study summary: PBMCs, B-cell-depleted T cells, or T cells were the source of the cDNA or gDNA that made up the material.

Sequenced by immunoSEQ multiplex PCR; TCRdb stores in-frame clones only, minus some. The profile shows 35,000 to 40,000 clones, roughly 80% of them singletons. With 4 bases clipped from V and 7 bases from J, the junction kept 6 bases outside the gene matches. This CDR3 comprises 15 residues. Germline V gives CDR1 MNHEY, CDR2 SMNVEV (reference sequence). The genes are TRBV27 and TRBJ1-6; TRBD1 matches at 8 bases. Material for sequencing was peripheral blood. The receptor comes from a man older than 75 with active or convalescent COVID-19. CDR3 sequence: CASSSRGQANSPLHF. In DNA, the CDR3 is TGTGCCAGCAGTTCCCGGGGACAGGCGAATTCACCCCTCCACTTT.